The subject of this entry is one TCR beta chain. TCR beta CDR3 region amplification was performed from RNA transcripts. In the first-round RT-PCR of the TCR CDR3, the HTBI primer set was used. TCRdb itself ran the multiplex PCR reads through MiXCR, one entry per CDR3 protein. The table includes approximately 370,000 distinct CDR3 sequences, about 18% detected once. This sample stems from a study of T cells in Graves' hyperthyroidism and ophthalmopathy. Between the trimmed V and J ends, which lost 0 bases and 6 bases, there was a span of 6 bases. This CDR3 has 13 amino acids. Germline V gene lookup returns CDR1 SGHDN and CDR2 FVKESK.

The sequenced sample was blood. The origin of this receptor is a woman in her 30s with Graves' hyperthyroidism that later progressed to Graves' ophthalmopathy. This chain connects TRBV14 to TRBJ2-1; D is ambiguous. The CDR3 sequence is CASSQEMSNEQFF. The CDR3 nucleotides read TGTGCCAGCAGCCAAGAAATGTCCAATGAGCAGTTCTTC.